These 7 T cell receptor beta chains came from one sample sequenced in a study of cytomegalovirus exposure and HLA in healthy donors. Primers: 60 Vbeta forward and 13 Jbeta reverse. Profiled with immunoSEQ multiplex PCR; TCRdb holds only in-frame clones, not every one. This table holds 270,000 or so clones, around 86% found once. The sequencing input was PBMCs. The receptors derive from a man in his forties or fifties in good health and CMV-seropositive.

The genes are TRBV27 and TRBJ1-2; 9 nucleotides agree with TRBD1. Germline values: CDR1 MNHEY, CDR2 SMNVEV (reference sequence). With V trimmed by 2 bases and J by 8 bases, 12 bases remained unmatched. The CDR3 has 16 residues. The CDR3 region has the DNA TGTGCCAGCAGTTTAGGGGGGTTTACAGGGGGCAACGGCTACACCTTC. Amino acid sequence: CASSLGGFTGGNGYTF.

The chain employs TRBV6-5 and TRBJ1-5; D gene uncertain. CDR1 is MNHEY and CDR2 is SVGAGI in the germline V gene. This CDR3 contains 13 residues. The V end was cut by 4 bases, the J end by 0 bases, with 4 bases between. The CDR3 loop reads CASSFGSNQPQHF. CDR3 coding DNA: TGTGCCAGCAGTTTCGGTAGCAATCAGCCCCAGCATTTT.

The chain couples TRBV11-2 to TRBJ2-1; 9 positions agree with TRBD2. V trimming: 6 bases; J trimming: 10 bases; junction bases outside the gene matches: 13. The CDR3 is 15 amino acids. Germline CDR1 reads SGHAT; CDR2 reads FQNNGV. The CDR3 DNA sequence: TGTGCCAGCAGGACCAGACTAGCGGAGGGGGGGGAGCAGTTCTTC. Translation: CASRTRLAEGGEQFF.

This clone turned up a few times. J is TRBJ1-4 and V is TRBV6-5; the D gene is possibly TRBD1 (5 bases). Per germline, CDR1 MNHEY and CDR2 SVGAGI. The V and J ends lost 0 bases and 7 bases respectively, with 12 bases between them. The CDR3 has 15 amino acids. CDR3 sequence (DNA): TGTGCCAGCAGTTACTCCGGGCAGGGAACTGAAAAACTGTTTTTT. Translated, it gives CASSYSGQGTEKLFF.

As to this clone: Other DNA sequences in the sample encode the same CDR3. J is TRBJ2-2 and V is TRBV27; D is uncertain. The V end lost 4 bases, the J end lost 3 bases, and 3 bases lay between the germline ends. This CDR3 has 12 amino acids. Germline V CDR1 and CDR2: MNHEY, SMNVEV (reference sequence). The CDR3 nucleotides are TGTGCCAGCAGTTCCTACACCGGGGAGCTGTTTTTT. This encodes CASSSYTGELFF.

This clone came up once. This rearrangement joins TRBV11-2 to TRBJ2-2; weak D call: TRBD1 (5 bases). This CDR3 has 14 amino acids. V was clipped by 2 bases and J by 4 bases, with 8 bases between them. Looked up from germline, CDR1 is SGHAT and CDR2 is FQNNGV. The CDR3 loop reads CASSLSGATGELFF. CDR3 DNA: TGTGCCAGCAGCTTATCTGGGGCCACCGGGGAGCTGTTTTTT.

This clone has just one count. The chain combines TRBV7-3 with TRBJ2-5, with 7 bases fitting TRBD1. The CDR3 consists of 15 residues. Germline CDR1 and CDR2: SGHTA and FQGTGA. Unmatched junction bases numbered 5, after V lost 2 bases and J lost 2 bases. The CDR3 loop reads CASSLGHRGQETQYF. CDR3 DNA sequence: TGTGCCAGCAGCTTAGGTCACAGGGGACAAGAGACCCAGTACTTC.